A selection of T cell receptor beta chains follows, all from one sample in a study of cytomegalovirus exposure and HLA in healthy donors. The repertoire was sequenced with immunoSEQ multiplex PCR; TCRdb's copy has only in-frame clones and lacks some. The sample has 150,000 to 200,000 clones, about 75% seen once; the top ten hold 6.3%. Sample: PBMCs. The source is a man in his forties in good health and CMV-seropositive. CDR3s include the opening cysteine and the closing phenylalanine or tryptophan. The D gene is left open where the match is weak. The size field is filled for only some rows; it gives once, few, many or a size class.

CDR3 protein: CASRPGTGLTGELFF
CDR3 DNA: TGTGCCAGCAGGCCAGGGACAGGGTTAACCGGGGAGCTGTTTTTT
J gene: TRBJ2-2
D gene: TRBD1
clone size: few
V gene: TRBV11-2

CDR3 protein: CASSSFRGDEQYF
CDR3 DNA: TGTGCCAGCAGTTCGTTTAGGGGTGACGAGCAGTACTTC
J gene: TRBJ2-7
D gene: -
clone size: -
V gene: TRBV28

CDR3 protein: CASSPGGQGFYEQYF
CDR3 DNA: TGTGCCAGCAGCCCGGGGGGACAGGGTTTCTACGAGCAGTACTTC
J gene: TRBJ2-7
D gene: TRBD1
clone size: -
V gene: TRBV9

CDR3 protein: CASSFNAGLAGYNEQFF
CDR3 DNA: TGTGCCAGCAGCTTCAACGCGGGACTAGCGGGTTACAATGAGCAGTTCTTC
J gene: TRBJ2-1
D gene: TRBD2
clone size: -
V gene: TRBV7-2

CDR3 protein: CASSLVQPLSTDTQYF
CDR3 DNA: TGCGCCAGCAGCTTGGTACAGCCCCTAAGCACAGATACGCAGTATTTT
J gene: TRBJ2-3
D gene: -
clone size: -
V gene: TRBV5-1

CDR3 protein: CASRDSLTYEQYF
CDR3 DNA: TGTGCCAGCCGGGACAGCCTGACTTACGAGCAGTACTTC
J gene: TRBJ2-7
D gene: TRBD1
clone size: -
V gene: TRBV6-1

CDR3 protein: CASSHLGLAQNTGELFF
CDR3 DNA: TGCGCCAGCAGCCATCTGGGACTAGCGCAGAACACCGGGGAGCTGTTTTTT
J gene: TRBJ2-2
D gene: TRBD2
clone size: -
V gene: TRBV4-1

CDR3 protein: CASSYPGRGGGYTF
CDR3 DNA: TGTGCCAGCAGTTACCCTGGGAGGGGGGGTGGCTACACCTTC
J gene: TRBJ1-2
D gene: -
clone size: -
V gene: TRBV6-6

CDR3 protein: CASSGWDYEQFF
CDR3 DNA: TGCGCCAGCAGCGGCTGGGACTATGAGCAGTTCTTC
J gene: TRBJ2-1
D gene: -
clone size: -
V gene: TRBV5-1

CDR3 protein: CASSPSDRGRTGELFF
CDR3 DNA: TGTGCCAGCTCACCCTCTGACAGGGGTCGAACCGGGGAGCTGTTTTTT
J gene: TRBJ2-2
D gene: TRBD1
clone size: -
V gene: TRBV18

CDR3 protein: CASSPMSLYVEQFF
CDR3 DNA: TGTGCCAGCAGCCCCATGAGTCTCTACGTTGAGCAGTTCTTC
J gene: TRBJ2-1
D gene: -
clone size: -
V gene: TRBV11-3

CDR3 protein: CASSPGTGAFYGYTF
CDR3 DNA: TGTGCCAGCTCACCCGGGACAGGAGCCTTCTATGGCTACACCTTC
J gene: TRBJ1-2
D gene: TRBD1
clone size: few
V gene: TRBV18

CDR3 protein: CASSPTSGSYEQYF
CDR3 DNA: TGTGCCAGCAGCCCTACTAGCGGGTCCTACGAGCAGTACTTC
J gene: TRBJ2-7
D gene: TRBD2
clone size: -
V gene: TRBV5-5

CDR3 protein: CAKEREDSYEQYF
CDR3 DNA: TGTGCTAAGGAACGGGAAGACTCTTACGAGCAGTACTTC
J gene: TRBJ2-7
D gene: -
clone size: -
V gene: TRBV12-5

CDR3 protein: CASSSGDYEQYF
CDR3 DNA: TGTGCCAGCTCATCAGGGGACTACGAGCAGTACTTC
J gene: TRBJ2-7
D gene: -
clone size: -
V gene: TRBV18

CDR3 protein: CASSSRDYNEQFF
CDR3 DNA: TGTGCCAGCAGCTCCAGGGACTACAATGAGCAGTTCTTC
J gene: TRBJ2-1
D gene: -
clone size: -
V gene: TRBV11-3

CDR3 protein: CASSLMRQDNEKLFF
CDR3 DNA: TGTGCCAGCAGCCTCATGCGGCAAGATAATGAAAAACTGTTTTTT
J gene: TRBJ1-4
D gene: -
clone size: -
V gene: TRBV7-6

CDR3 protein: CASSSTGGVDEKLFF
CDR3 DNA: TGTGCCAGCAGCTCGACAGGGGGCGTAGATGAAAAACTGTTTTTT
J gene: TRBJ1-4
D gene: TRBD1
clone size: -
V gene: TRBV7-9

CDR3 protein: CASRKTGLETQYF
CDR3 DNA: TGTGCCAGCAGAAAGACAGGGTTAGAGACCCAGTACTTC
J gene: TRBJ2-5
D gene: TRBD1
clone size: -
V gene: TRBV6-5

CDR3 protein: CAWSPGDYEQYF
CDR3 DNA: TGTGCCTGGAGTCCAGGGGACTACGAGCAGTACTTC
J gene: TRBJ2-7
D gene: -
clone size: -
V gene: TRBV30

CDR3 protein: CASSQPGSNEQFF
CDR3 DNA: TGTGCCAGCAGCCAACCGGGGTCCAATGAGCAGTTCTTC
J gene: TRBJ2-1
D gene: -
clone size: -
V gene: TRBV5-5

CDR3 protein: CASSIRQGMLEQYF
CDR3 DNA: TGTGCCAGTAGTATCCGACAGGGGATGCTCGAGCAGTACTTC
J gene: TRBJ2-7
D gene: TRBD1
clone size: few
V gene: TRBV19

CDR3 protein: CASSWGLPTDTQYF
CDR3 DNA: TGCGCCAGCAGCTGGGGCCTCCCCACAGATACGCAGTATTTT
J gene: TRBJ2-3
D gene: -
clone size: -
V gene: TRBV5-1

CDR3 protein: CASSFDRDSYEQYF
CDR3 DNA: TGTGCCAGCAGTTTCGACAGGGACTCCTACGAGCAGTACTTC
J gene: TRBJ2-7
D gene: TRBD1
clone size: -
V gene: TRBV11-2

CDR3 protein: CASSGQGSYEQYF
CDR3 DNA: TGTGCCAGCAGCGGGCAGGGTTCCTACGAGCAGTACTTC
J gene: TRBJ2-7
D gene: -
clone size: -
V gene: TRBV5-8

CDR3 protein: CASSSREYNEQFF
CDR3 DNA: TGTGCCAGCAGTTCCCGGGAGTACAATGAGCAGTTCTTC
J gene: TRBJ2-1
D gene: -
clone size: -
V gene: TRBV27

CDR3 protein: CASSFFNGGYTF
CDR3 DNA: TGTGCCAGCAGCTTTTTTAACGGGGGCTACACCTTC
J gene: TRBJ1-2
D gene: -
clone size: -
V gene: TRBV5-8

CDR3 protein: CASSQGQTIFYGYTF
CDR3 DNA: TGCGCCAGCAGCCAGGGCCAGACTATATTCTATGGCTACACCTTC
J gene: TRBJ1-2
D gene: -
clone size: many
V gene: TRBV4-1

CDR3 protein: CASSQDMGDWQPQHF
CDR3 DNA: TGCGCCAGCAGCCAAGACATGGGAGACTGGCAGCCCCAGCATTTT
J gene: TRBJ1-5
D gene: -
clone size: -
V gene: TRBV4-1

CDR3 protein: CASSLDLASSRPQHF
CDR3 DNA: TGTGCCAGCAGCTTAGATCTGGCATCAAGTCGGCCCCAGCATTTT
J gene: TRBJ1-5
D gene: -
clone size: -
V gene: TRBV7-8

CDR3 protein: CASSANENGYTF
CDR3 DNA: TGTGCCAGCAGTGCTAATGAGAATGGCTACACCTTC
J gene: TRBJ1-2
D gene: -
clone size: -
V gene: TRBV2

CDR3 protein: CASSAYRVVGTEAFF
CDR3 DNA: TGTGCCAGCAGCGCCTACAGGGTGGTAGGCACTGAAGCTTTCTTT
J gene: TRBJ1-1
D gene: -
clone size: -
V gene: TRBV5-5

CDR3 protein: CASSLAGGETQYF
CDR3 DNA: TGCGCCAGCAGCTTGGCAGGGGGAGAGACCCAGTACTTC
J gene: TRBJ2-5
D gene: TRBD1
clone size: -
V gene: TRBV5-1

CDR3 protein: CASSPGGVNYGYTF
CDR3 DNA: TGTGCCAGCAGCCCCGGGGGAGTGAACTATGGCTACACCTTC
J gene: TRBJ1-2
D gene: -
clone size: -
V gene: TRBV7-2

CDR3 protein: CASSLAGGTDTQYF
CDR3 DNA: TGTGCCAGCAGCTTAGCGGGGGGAACAGATACGCAGTATTTT
J gene: TRBJ2-3
D gene: -
clone size: -
V gene: TRBV7-6

CDR3 protein: CAWSVAEQPQHF
CDR3 DNA: TGTGCCTGGAGTGTAGCGGAGCAGCCCCAGCATTTT
J gene: TRBJ1-5
D gene: -
clone size: -
V gene: TRBV30

CDR3 protein: CASSPLAVEVTGELFF
CDR3 DNA: TGTGCCAGCAGCCCCTTAGCGGTTGAGGTAACCGGGGAGCTGTTTTTT
J gene: TRBJ2-2
D gene: -
clone size: -
V gene: TRBV7-6

CDR3 protein: CASSQDRESLAKNSQYF
CDR3 DNA: TGCGCCAGCAGCCAAGATCGGGAGTCGCTAGCCAAAAACAGTCAGTACTTC
J gene: TRBJ2-4
D gene: -
clone size: -
V gene: TRBV4-1

CDR3 protein: CASSVDPSTRTGEQYF
CDR3 DNA: TGTGCCAGCAGCGTAGATCCCTCGACCCGGACGGGGGAGCAGTACTTC
J gene: TRBJ2-7
D gene: -
clone size: few
V gene: TRBV9

CDR3 protein: CASSRDSSNQPQHF
CDR3 DNA: TGTGCCAGCTCTCGTGACAGTAGCAATCAGCCCCAGCATTTT
J gene: TRBJ1-5
D gene: -
clone size: few
V gene: TRBV18

CDR3 protein: CASSPVIRNTEAFF
CDR3 DNA: TGTGCCAGCAGCCCAGTAATTCGTAACACTGAAGCTTTCTTT
J gene: TRBJ1-1
D gene: -
clone size: -
V gene: TRBV5-6

CDR3 protein: CASSLGLAGDGTDTQYF
CDR3 DNA: TGTGCCAGCAGCTTAGGACTAGCGGGAGATGGCACAGATACGCAGTATTTT
J gene: TRBJ2-3
D gene: TRBD2
clone size: few
V gene: TRBV9

CDR3 protein: CASSQAGRETADTQYF
CDR3 DNA: TGCGCCAGCAGCCAAGCGGGCCGGGAGACAGCAGATACGCAGTATTTT
J gene: TRBJ2-3
D gene: -
clone size: -
V gene: TRBV4-1

CDR3 protein: CASSTTGTGSNEQFF
CDR3 DNA: TGTGCCAGCAGCACCACCGGGACAGGGAGCAATGAGCAGTTCTTC
J gene: TRBJ2-1
D gene: TRBD1
clone size: -
V gene: TRBV7-3

CDR3 protein: CASSPRQGTETEAFF
CDR3 DNA: TGTGCCAGCTCACCGAGACAGGGGACAGAGACTGAAGCTTTCTTT
J gene: TRBJ1-1
D gene: TRBD1
clone size: -
V gene: TRBV18

CDR3 protein: CASSQWVGRGYTF
CDR3 DNA: TGTGCCAGCAGCCAGTGGGTGGGGCGAGGCTACACCTTC
J gene: TRBJ1-2
D gene: -
clone size: -
V gene: TRBV14

CDR3 protein: CSVVKDRGEKNSQYF
CDR3 DNA: TGCAGCGTTGTAAAGGACAGGGGAGAGAAAAACAGTCAGTACTTC
J gene: TRBJ2-4
D gene: TRBD1
clone size: -
V gene: TRBV29-1

CDR3 protein: CASSPGFNTEAFF
CDR3 DNA: TGCGCCAGCAGCCCGGGGTTCAACACTGAAGCTTTCTTT
J gene: TRBJ1-1
D gene: -
clone size: -
V gene: TRBV5-1

CDR3 protein: CASSKQDF
CDR3 DNA: TGCGCCAGCAGCAAACAGGACTTC
J gene: TRBJ2-7
D gene: -
clone size: -
V gene: TRBV5-1

CDR3 protein: CSVARGDNEQFF
CDR3 DNA: TGCAGCGTTGCTAGGGGCGACAATGAGCAGTTCTTC
J gene: TRBJ2-1
D gene: -
clone size: -
V gene: TRBV29-1

CDR3 protein: CASSPISGRVGNEQFF
CDR3 DNA: TGCGCCAGCAGCCCAATTAGCGGGAGGGTGGGGAATGAGCAGTTCTTC
J gene: TRBJ2-1
D gene: TRBD2
clone size: -
V gene: TRBV5-1